The 19 T cell receptor beta chains given below trace back to one sample, sequenced in a study of blood T cell repertoires in COVID-19. This table comes from immunoSEQ multiplex PCR, and its TCRdb copy is limited to in-frame clones, with some not included. The data contain about 64,000 clones, 82% of them singletons. Material for sequencing was peripheral blood. These receptors were collected from a human donor in a cohort sampled during active COVID-19.

The chain carries TRBV4-1 and TRBJ2-5, with 10 bases fitting TRBD2. This CDR3 contains 15 residues. Per germline, CDR1 MGHRA and CDR2 YSYEKL. J lost 4 bases, V lost 1 base, and 3 bases had no gene match. CDR3 residues: CASSQGAGGPETQYF. For the CDR3, the DNA is TGCGCCAGCAGCCAAGGAGCGGGGGGGCCAGAGACCCAGTACTTC.

V is TRBV5-1 and J is TRBJ1-1, with 9 positions matching TRBD1. CDR3 length: 14 residues. CDR1 SGHRS and CDR2 YFSETQ come from the germline V gene. V was clipped by 2 bases and J by 4 bases; unmatched bases: 3. The CDR3 DNA is TGCGCCAGCAGCTTACAGGGGGCCGGCACTGAAGCTTTCTTT. This sequence encodes CASSLQGAGTEAFF.

This clone occurred a few times. This chain joins TRBV24-1 and TRBJ2-2, with 7 bases identical to TRBD1. Trimming cost V 4 bases and J 6 bases; bases outside gene matches: 10. The CDR3 loop spans 16 amino acids. Germline CDR1 KGHDR, CDR2 SFDVKD. The CDR3 DNA reads as TGTGCCACCAGTGAAGGGGGCGCGGTTCTCGCCGGGGAGCTGTTTTTT. Translation gives CATSEGGAVLAGELFF.

This clone was detected only once. This chain uses TRBV5-1 with TRBJ2-7; no clear D gene. Per germline, CDR1 SGHRS and CDR2 YFSETQ. V gave up 4 bases and J gave up 9 bases, with 11 bases separating them. CDR3 length equals 11 residues. The CDR3 region has the DNA TGCGCCAGCAGCGGCACCCTAGGGCAGTACTTC. Translating gives CASSGTLGQYF.

The CDR3 loop reads CASSHLPGQDAYGRYGYTF. CDR3 nucleotides: TGCGCCAGCAGTCACCTTCCGGGACAGGACGCTTATGGACGATATGGCTACACCTTC. The V call is TRBV23-1, the J call TRBJ1-2; TRBD1 agrees at 8 bases. TRBV23-1 is reported as an ORF; its role is uncertain. Trimming at V came to 3 bases and at J to 5 bases, leaving 20 bases not matched to a gene. The CDR3 covers 19 residues.

The chain has TRBV5-8 and TRBJ2-7; TRBD2 matches at 9 bases. The CDR3 runs 16 residues. Germline loops: CDR1 SGHTS, CDR2 YDEGEE. The V gene end was trimmed by 4 bases and the J gene end by 0 bases; junction bases not matched to a gene: 8. This CDR3 is CASSVSGGLHSYEQYV. CDR3 DNA sequence: TGTGCCAGCAGCGTGAGCGGGGGGCTCCACTCCTACGAGCAGTACGTC.

The chain carries TRBV3-1 (or the pseudogene TRBV3-2) and TRBJ2-6; TRBD1 agrees at 10 bases. V was clipped by 8 bases and J by 2 bases; unmatched bases: 12. This CDR3 region has 18 residues. CDR1 and CDR2 (germline): LGHDT, YNNKEL (reference sequence). CDR3 in amino acids: CASLSTGQGSTGANVLTF. CDR3 nucleotides: TGTGCCAGCCTCTCAACGGGACAGGGGTCGACTGGGGCCAACGTCCTGACTTTC.

The rearrangement links TRBV15 to TRBJ1-3; 10 positions agree with TRBD1. The CDR3 spans 16 residues. V shed 2 bases and J 3 bases; nucleotides not matched to a gene: 4. Germline assignment: CDR1 LNHNV and CDR2 YYDKDF (reference sequence). CDR3: CATSRLGTGDGNTIYF. For the CDR3, the DNA is TGTGCCACCAGCAGATTGGGGACAGGGGATGGAAACACCATATATTTT.

V usage is TRBV24-1 and J usage is TRBJ1-4, with 7 nucleotides matching TRBD1. V lost 4 bases to trimming and J lost 8 bases; unmatched junction nucleotides: 9. The CDR3 runs 15 residues. From germline, CDR1 is KGHDR and CDR2 SFDVKD. The CDR3: CATSESGTEREKLFF. The CDR3 DNA reads as TGTGCCACCAGTGAATCCGGGACAGAGAGAGAAAAACTGTTTTTT.

V usage is TRBV2 and J usage is TRBJ2-5; possibly TRBD2 for D (6 bases). The germline gives CDR1 SNHLY, CDR2 FYNNEI. The V end lost 6 bases, the J end lost 7 bases, and 15 bases lay between the germline ends. This CDR3 comprises 13 residues. Written as DNA, the CDR3 is TGTGCCAGCAGGGGGACGCCCGGGGGGACCCAGTACTTC. Translation gives CASRGTPGGTQYF.

This chain joins TRBV27 and TRBJ2-1; D is undetermined. Trimming removed 0 bases from V and 3 bases from J, with 9 bases in between. This CDR3 comprises 15 residues. Germline V gene data show CDR1 as MNHEY and CDR2 as SMNVEV (reference sequence). CDR3 DNA: TGTGCCAGCAGTTTATCGGGCAGGTACTACAATGAGCAGTTCTTC. Translation gives CASSLSGRYYNEQFF.

The chain joins TRBV19 to TRBJ1-2; 12 nucleotides align to TRBD1. Germline assignment: CDR1 LNHDA and CDR2 SQIVND (reference sequence). The CDR3 consists of 16 residues. V dropped 7 bases and J dropped 5; count of bases not matched to a gene: 11. In DNA form, the CDR3 reads TGTGCCAGTACCCCCCAGGGACAGGGGGCAGGTTATGGCTACACCTTC. Translated, it gives CASTPQGQGAGYGYTF.

The chain links TRBV3-1 (or the pseudogene TRBV3-2) to TRBJ2-1, with 10 positions matching TRBD2. CDR1 and CDR2 (germline): LGHDT, YNNKEL (reference sequence). The CDR3 runs 19 residues. V trimming: 2 bases; J trimming: 0 bases; junction bases outside the gene matches: 10. In DNA, the CDR3 is TGTGCCAGCAGCCAACCCCCAGCGGGGGGGCCAAGCTCCTACAATGAGCAGTTCTTC. Translated, it gives CASSQPPAGGPSSYNEQFF.

This chain connects TRBV29-1 to TRBJ1-2; 9 bases are a match to TRBD1. The CDR3 is made up of 13 amino acids. Looked up from germline, CDR1 is SQVTM and CDR2 is ANQGSEA. V dropped 6 bases and J dropped 8; count of bases not matched to a gene: 10. In DNA, the CDR3 is TGCAGCGTACAGATACAGGGGGCTAGCGGCTACACCTTC. Translated: CSVQIQGASGYTF.

The chain uses TRBV6-5 and TRBJ2-7, with D possibly being TRBD2 (5 bases). From germline, CDR1 is MNHEY and CDR2 SVGAGI. V dropped 8 bases and J dropped 2 bases, with 13 bases sitting between them. The CDR3 is 13 amino acids. CDR3 in amino acids: CASSRGLPYEQYV. Here the CDR3 DNA reads TGTGCCAGCTCTCGGGGTCTTCCCTACGAGCAGTACGTC.

The chain recombines TRBV7-9 with TRBJ1-2; D might be TRBD1 (6 bases). The CDR3 has 15 residues. Deletions cut 2 bases from V and 3 bases from J, with 13 bases between. CDR1 and CDR2 from the germline V gene are SEHNR and FQNEAQ (reference sequence). The CDR3: CASSLKAGVDYGYTF. DNA of the CDR3: TGTGCCAGCAGCTTAAAGGCAGGGGTGGACTATGGCTACACCTTC.

This clone came up a few times. V usage is TRBV14 and J usage is TRBJ2-1; D might be TRBD2 (5 bases). There are 14 residues in the CDR3. Per germline, CDR1 SGHDN and CDR2 FVKESK. Trimming pared 6 bases from V and 4 bases from J, leaving 13 bases between. The CDR3 is CASRLDGDYNEQFF. CDR3 DNA sequence: TGTGCCAGCAGACTAGACGGGGATTACAATGAGCAGTTCTTC.

This chain connects TRBV19 to TRBJ2-2, with TRBD2 matching over 9 bases. From germline, CDR1 is LNHDA and CDR2 SQIVND (reference sequence). The J segment lost 6 bases and the V segment lost 3 bases, leaving 2 bases of the junction unmatched. CDR3 length: 14 residues. The DNA of the CDR3 is TGTGCCAGTAGTATGGCGGGGGGGCCCGGGGAGCTGTTTTTT. Protein sequence: CASSMAGGPGELFF.

This clone has a handful of counts. CDR3 DNA sequence: TGTGCCAGCAGCTTATGGAGTTTGGATCTCGACGAGCAGTACGTC. This codes for CASSLWSLDLDEQYV. This chain connects TRBV7-9 to TRBJ2-7, with D hard to call. The V gene's germline CDR1 is SEHNR and CDR2 FQNEAQ (reference sequence). This CDR3 is 15 amino acids long. The V and J ends lost 2 bases and 5 bases respectively, with 16 bases between them.